This TCR beta chain appears in the sequencing data of a study of T cells in Graves' hyperthyroidism and ophthalmopathy. TCR beta CDR3 regions were amplified from RNA. Carried out on the TCR CDR3, a first-round RT-PCR used the HTBI primer set. Each CDR3 protein gets one entry after TCRdb re-called the multiplex PCR reads with MiXCR. The table shows 380,000 or so distinct CDR3 sequences, with about 20% occurring only once. The V end was cut by 9 bases, the J end by 0 bases, with 11 bases between. The CDR3 runs 13 residues. This clonotype was seen ten or more times. Material for sequencing was blood. The clonotype comes from a woman aged 18-29 years with Graves' hyperthyroidism. This chain joins TRBV12-3 or TRBV12-4 and TRBJ1-2, with no clear D. The CDR3 coding sequence is TGTGCCAGTGGTTGGGGAGCTAACTATGGCTACACCTTC. It translates to CASGWGANYGYTF.